A single sample gave rise to the 16 T cell receptor beta chains below, sequenced in a study of CD8 T cells in Susac syndrome. With random hexamers, roughly 0.5 to 1 ug RNA was reverse transcribed. TCRdb re-derived calls from the immunoSEQ multiplex PCR reads in MiXCR, one entry per CDR3 protein. The top ten clones hold about 0.071% of a sample with about 250,000 distinct CDR3 sequences, just over 90% of them seen once. Sequenced material: CD4+ T cells from PBMCs. The receptors shown here come from a human donor with multiple sclerosis.

This clonotype was seen a single time. The rearrangement links TRBV11-2 to TRBJ2-4, with no clear D. V was cut by 5 bases and J by 2 bases, with 13 bases left in between. Germline V gene sequence: CDR1 SGHAT, CDR2 FQNNGV. The CDR3 contains 15 residues. DNA for the CDR3: TGTGCCAGCAGCGAGACGGGCCCGCCCAAAAACATTCAGTACTTC. It translates to CASSETGPPKNIQYF.

The chain is built from TRBV7-8 and TRBJ2-7, with D tentatively TRBD1 (5 bases). This CDR3 region has 14 residues. Germline V gene sequence: CDR1 SGHVS, CDR2 FQNEAQ. V was trimmed by 1 base and J by 3 bases, leaving 10 bases between them. The CDR3 protein is CASSLGGLYYEQYV. Here the CDR3 DNA reads TGTGCCAGCAGCTTAGGGGGCCTTTACTACGAGCAGTACGTC.

The chain combines TRBV24-1 with TRBJ2-3; D gene ambiguous. Germline V gene data show CDR1 as KGHDR and CDR2 as SFDVKD. CDR3 size: 13 residues. The germline V and J ends were trimmed by 1 base and 0 bases, with 1 base remaining between them. The DNA for the CDR3 is TGTGCCACCAGTGATTTTAGCACAGATACGCAGTATTTT. It yields the protein CATSDFSTDTQYF.

The chain recombines TRBV30 with TRBJ2-5; the D gene could be TRBD1 or TRBD2 (6 bases each). The CDR3 has 14 residues. Deletions cut 3 bases from V and 5 bases from J, with 16 bases between. Looked up from germline, CDR1 is GTSNPN and CDR2 is SVGIG (reference sequence). Written as DNA, the CDR3 is TGTGCCTGGAGGCTCCGGGGGCTGGGTGAGACCCAGTACTTC. It encodes CAWRLRGLGETQYF. Drawing the rest from reference TRBV30 and TRBJ2-5, the complete variable domain is SQTIHQWPATLVQPVGSPLSLECTVEGTSNPNLYWYRQAAGRGLQLLFYSVGIGQISSEVPQNLSASRPQDRQFILSSKKLLLSDSGFYLCAWRLRGLGETQYFGPGTRLLVL.

The chain links TRBV7-3 to TRBJ2-1; D gene uncertain. Germline V CDR1 and CDR2: SGHTA, FQGTGA. V shed 2 bases and J shed 7 bases, with 9 bases lying between them. This CDR3 is 13 amino acids long. The CDR3 nucleotides read TGTGCCAGCAGCTTATTCAGTAGGAATGAGCAGTTCTTC. Protein: CASSLFSRNEQFF.

The V and J genes are TRBV19 and TRBJ2-1, with 10 bases that match TRBD2. CDR3 length: 15 amino acids. Germline loops: CDR1 LNHDA, CDR2 SQIVND (reference sequence). The V gene end was trimmed by 3 bases and the J gene end by 8 bases; junction bases not matched to a gene: 7. This CDR3 reads CASSIGSGGVDEQFF. The CDR3 DNA reads as TGTGCCAGTAGTATTGGAAGCGGGGGGGTAGATGAGCAGTTCTTC. Filled out from reference TRBV19 and TRBJ2-1, the complete variable domain reads DGGITQSPKYLFRKEGQNVTLSCEQNLNHDAMYWYRQDPGQGLRLIYYSQIVNDFQKGDIAEGYSVSREKKESFPLTVTSAQKNPTAFYLCASSIGSGGVDEQFFGPGTRLTVL.

The gene calls are TRBV7-2 and TRBJ2-1; the D gene could be TRBD1 or TRBD2 (5 bases each). The germline V and J ends were trimmed by 2 bases and 1 base, with 12 bases remaining between them. The CDR3 has 16 amino acids. Germline lookup yields CDR1 SGHTA and CDR2 FQGNSA. The chain's CDR3 is CASSLTGTVSYNEQFF. Here the CDR3 DNA reads TGTGCCAGCAGCTTAACCGGGACGGTGTCCTACAATGAGCAGTTCTTC.

Remarks on this clonotype: At one of its ends the junction is not consistent with the germline gene, which may arise from a read error. For the CDR3, the DNA is TGTGCCAGCAGCCGGGACTACCAACAGACCCAGTACTTC. Protein sequence: CASSRDYQQTQYF. V and J are TRBV4-2 and TRBJ2-5; 7 bases fit TRBD2. This CDR3 contains 13 residues. Looked up from germline, CDR1 is LGHNA and CDR2 is YNFKEQ.

V is TRBV12-3 or TRBV12-4 and J is TRBJ2-4; 13 bases agree with TRBD2. This CDR3 contains 15 residues. Trimming removed 6 bases from V and 8 bases from J; junction bases left unmatched: 7. This chain's CDR3 is CASSPTSGRTDIQYF. Here the CDR3 DNA reads TGTGCCAGCAGCCCGACTAGCGGGAGGACGGACATTCAGTACTTC.

This clonotype showed up just once. This sequence joins TRBV6-6 and TRBJ2-2; D remains ambiguous. The germline V gene encodes CDR1 MNHNY and CDR2 SVGAGI (reference sequence). The CDR3 loop spans 13 amino acids. Between the trimmed V and J ends, which lost 8 bases and 1 base, there was a span of 8 bases. The CDR3 region is CASHVQNTGELFF. The CDR3 region has the DNA TGTGCCAGCCACGTACAGAACACCGGGGAGCTGTTTTTT.

V usage is TRBV5-1 and J usage is TRBJ1-3, with D unresolved. The CDR3 is 15 residues long. The germline V and J ends were trimmed by 4 bases and 0 bases, with 11 bases remaining between them. Germline assignment: CDR1 SGHRS and CDR2 YFSETQ. CDR3 DNA: TGCGCCAGCAGCGCAGGTGTTAGCTCTGGAAACACCATATATTTT. Its protein is CASSAGVSSGNTIYF. Combining the CDR3 with reference TRBV5-1 and TRBJ1-3 gives the whole variable domain KAGVTQTPRYLIKTRGQQVTLSCSPISGHRSVSWYQQTPGQGLQFLFEYFSETQRNKGNFPGRFSGRQFSNSRSEMNVSTLELGDSALYLCASSAGVSSGNTIYFGEGSWLTVV.

This rearrangement joins TRBV5-1 to TRBJ2-6; no definite D call. V was shortened by 0 bases and J by 0 bases, with 7 bases between the two germline ends. There are 16 residues in the CDR3. Germline loops: CDR1 SGHRS, CDR2 YFSETQ. CDR3 region: CASSLVRTSGANVLTF. In nucleotides, the CDR3 is TGCGCCAGCAGCTTGGTCCGGACCTCTGGGGCCAACGTCCTGACTTTC.

The chain employs TRBV7-9 and TRBJ2-4; TRBD1 is a possible D gene (6 bases). Germline V gene data show CDR1 as SEHNR and CDR2 as FQNEAQ (reference sequence). Trimming removed 2 bases from V and 5 bases from J, with 19 bases in between. CDR3 length: 17 residues. CDR3 in amino acids: CASSLIEYREGENIQYF. CDR3 coding DNA: TGTGCCAGCAGCTTAATCGAGTACAGGGAAGGTGAAAACATTCAGTACTTC.

The chain recombines TRBV9 with TRBJ2-3; TRBD2 matches at 7 bases. The junction had 6 bases not matched to a gene; V was cut back by 6 bases and J by 2 bases. The germline V gene encodes CDR1 SGDLS and CDR2 YYNGEE. The CDR3 spans 14 residues. DNA of the CDR3: TGTGCCAGCAACTTGGGGGGGTCCACAGATACGCAGTATTTT. Protein product: CASNLGGSTDTQYF. Supplemented by reference TRBV9 and TRBJ2-3, the full variable domain reads DSGVTQTPKHLITATGQRVTLRCSPRSGDLSVYWYQQSLDQGLQFLIQYYNGEERAKGNILERFSAQQFPDLHSELNLSSLELGDSALYFCASNLGGSTDTQYFGPGTRLTVL.

This chain connects TRBV29-1 to TRBJ2-1; D gene unclear. The V gene lost 0 bases and the J gene lost 4 bases, with 10 bases spanning the gap. The CDR3 has 14 residues. Per the germline V gene, CDR1 is SQVTM and CDR2 is ANQGSEA. The CDR3 DNA reads as TGCAGCGTTGAAGATCTGGACCCTTACAATGAGCAGTTCTTC. Amino acids: CSVEDLDPYNEQFF.

This clonotype was picked up a small number of times. This chain joins TRBV2 and TRBJ2-7; D is uncertain. The CDR3 runs 11 residues. Trimming removed 4 bases at V and 2 bases at J, with 3 bases between. CDR1 is SNHLY, CDR2 FYNNEI, per germline. The CDR3 nucleotides read TGTGCCAGCAGTGTTACCTACGAGCAGTACTTC. It encodes CASSVTYEQYF.